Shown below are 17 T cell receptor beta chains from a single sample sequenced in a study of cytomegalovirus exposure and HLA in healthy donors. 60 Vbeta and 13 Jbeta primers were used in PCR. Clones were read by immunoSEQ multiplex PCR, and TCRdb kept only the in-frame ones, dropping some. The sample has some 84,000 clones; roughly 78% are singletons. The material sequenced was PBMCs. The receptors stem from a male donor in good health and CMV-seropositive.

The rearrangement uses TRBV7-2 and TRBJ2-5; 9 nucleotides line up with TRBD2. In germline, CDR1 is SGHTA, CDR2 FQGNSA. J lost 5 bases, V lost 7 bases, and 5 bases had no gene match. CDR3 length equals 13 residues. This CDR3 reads CASTPGLAETQYF. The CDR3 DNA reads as TGTGCCAGCACCCCAGGACTAGCGGAGACCCAGTACTTC.

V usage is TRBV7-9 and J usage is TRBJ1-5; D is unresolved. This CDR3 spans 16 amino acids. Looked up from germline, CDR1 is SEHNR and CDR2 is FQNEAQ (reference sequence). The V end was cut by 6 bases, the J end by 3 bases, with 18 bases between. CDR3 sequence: CASSQASGSINQPQHF. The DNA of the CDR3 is TGTGCCAGCAGTCAAGCGAGTGGATCTATCAATCAGCCCCAGCATTTT.

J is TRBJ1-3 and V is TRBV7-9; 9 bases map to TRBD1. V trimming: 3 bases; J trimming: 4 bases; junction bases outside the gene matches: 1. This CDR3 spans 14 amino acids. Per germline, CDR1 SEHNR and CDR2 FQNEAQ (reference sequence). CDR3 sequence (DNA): TGTGCCAGCAGCTTCGGGACAGGGGGAAACACCATATATTTT. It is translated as CASSFGTGGNTIYF.

In DNA, the CDR3 is TGTGCCAGCAGCCGAACAGATACGACGTATGGCTACACCTTC. Its translation is CASSRTDTTYGYTF. The V and J genes are TRBV7-8 and TRBJ1-2; D is unclear. This CDR3 has 14 residues. V lost 5 bases and J 5 bases, leaving 15 bases between the germline ends. In germline, CDR1 is SGHVS, CDR2 FQNEAQ.

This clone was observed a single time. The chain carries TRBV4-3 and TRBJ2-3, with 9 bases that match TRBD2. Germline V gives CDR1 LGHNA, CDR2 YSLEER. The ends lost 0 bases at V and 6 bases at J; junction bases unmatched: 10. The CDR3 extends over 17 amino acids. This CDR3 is CASSQDYGGRAADTQYF. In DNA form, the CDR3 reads TGCGCCAGCAGCCAAGATTATGGCGGGAGGGCGGCGGATACGCAGTATTTT.

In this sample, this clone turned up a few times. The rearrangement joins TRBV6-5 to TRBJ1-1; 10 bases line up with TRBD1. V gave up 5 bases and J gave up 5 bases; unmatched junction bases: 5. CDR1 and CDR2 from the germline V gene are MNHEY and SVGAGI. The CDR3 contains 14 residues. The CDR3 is CASSDRGLWTEAFF. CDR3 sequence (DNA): TGTGCCAGCAGTGACAGGGGGCTGTGGACTGAAGCTTTCTTT.

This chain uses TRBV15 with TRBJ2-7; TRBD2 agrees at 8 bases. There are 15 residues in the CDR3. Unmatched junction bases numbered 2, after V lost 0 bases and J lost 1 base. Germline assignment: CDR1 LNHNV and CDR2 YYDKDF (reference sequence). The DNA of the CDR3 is TGTGCCACCAGCAGAGAGGGCGGGGGGTCCTACGAGCAGTACTTC. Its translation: CATSREGGGSYEQYF.

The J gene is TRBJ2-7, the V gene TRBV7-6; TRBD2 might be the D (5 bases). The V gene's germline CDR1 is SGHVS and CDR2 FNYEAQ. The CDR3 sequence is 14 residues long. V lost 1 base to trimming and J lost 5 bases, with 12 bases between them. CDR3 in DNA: TGTGCCAGCAGCTTAGATATTAGCGCTCACGAGCAGTACTTC. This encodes CASSLDISAHEQYF.

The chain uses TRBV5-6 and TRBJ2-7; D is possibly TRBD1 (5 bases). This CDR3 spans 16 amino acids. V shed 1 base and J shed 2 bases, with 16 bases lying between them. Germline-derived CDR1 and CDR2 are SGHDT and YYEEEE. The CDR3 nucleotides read TGTGCCAGCAGCTTGAGGGGCCCGCGGATAACCTACGAGCAGTACTTC. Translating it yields CASSLRGPRITYEQYF.

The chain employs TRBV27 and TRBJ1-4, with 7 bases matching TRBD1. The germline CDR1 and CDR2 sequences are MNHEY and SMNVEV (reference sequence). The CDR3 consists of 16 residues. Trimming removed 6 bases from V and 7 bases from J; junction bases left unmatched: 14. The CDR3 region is CASRAPLGGRGEKLFF. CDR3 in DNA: TGTGCCAGCAGAGCCCCGTTAGGGGGCCGGGGTGAAAAACTGTTTTTT.

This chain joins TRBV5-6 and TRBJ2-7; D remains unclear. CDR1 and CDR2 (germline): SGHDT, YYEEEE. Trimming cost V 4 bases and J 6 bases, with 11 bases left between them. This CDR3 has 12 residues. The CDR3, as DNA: TGTGCCAGCAGCGAGCAATCGTCCGAGCAGTACTTC. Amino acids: CASSEQSSEQYF.

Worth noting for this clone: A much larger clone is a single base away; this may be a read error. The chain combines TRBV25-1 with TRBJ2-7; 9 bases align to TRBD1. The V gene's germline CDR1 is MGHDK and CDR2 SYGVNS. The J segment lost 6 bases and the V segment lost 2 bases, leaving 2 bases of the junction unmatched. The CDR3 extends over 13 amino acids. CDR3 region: CASSENRGREQYF. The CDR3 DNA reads TGTGCCAGCAGTGAAAACAGGGGGCGCGAGCAGTACTTC.

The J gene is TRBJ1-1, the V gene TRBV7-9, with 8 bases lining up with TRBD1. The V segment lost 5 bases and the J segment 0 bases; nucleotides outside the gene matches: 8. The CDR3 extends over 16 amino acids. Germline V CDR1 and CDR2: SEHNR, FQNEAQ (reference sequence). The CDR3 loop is CASSLGQVTMNTEAFF. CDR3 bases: TGTGCCAGCAGCCTGGGACAGGTAACTATGAACACTGAAGCTTTCTTT. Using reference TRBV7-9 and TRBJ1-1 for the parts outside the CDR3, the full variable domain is DTGVSQNPRHKITKRGQNVTFRCDPISEHNRLYWYRQTLGQGPEFLTYFQNEAQLEKSRLLSDRFSAERPKGSFSTLEIQRTEQGDSAMYLCASSLGQVTMNTEAFFGQGTRLTVV.

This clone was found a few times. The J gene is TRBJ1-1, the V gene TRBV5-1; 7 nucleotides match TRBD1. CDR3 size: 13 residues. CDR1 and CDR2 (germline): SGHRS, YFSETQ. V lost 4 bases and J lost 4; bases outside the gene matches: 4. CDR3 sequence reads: CASSLTGATEAFF. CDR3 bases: TGCGCCAGCAGCCTCACAGGGGCCACTGAAGCTTTCTTT.

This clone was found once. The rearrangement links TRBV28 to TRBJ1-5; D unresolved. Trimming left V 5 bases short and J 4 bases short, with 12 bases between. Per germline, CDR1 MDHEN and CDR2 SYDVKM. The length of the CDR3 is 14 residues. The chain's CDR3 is CASSGRPANQPQHF. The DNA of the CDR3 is TGTGCCAGCAGTGGGAGGCCGGCGAATCAGCCCCAGCATTTT.

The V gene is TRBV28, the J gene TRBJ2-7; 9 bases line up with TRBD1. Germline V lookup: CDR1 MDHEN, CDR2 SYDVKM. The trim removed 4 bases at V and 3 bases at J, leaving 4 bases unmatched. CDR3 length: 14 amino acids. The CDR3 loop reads CASSSGTGSYEQYF. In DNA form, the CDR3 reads TGTGCCAGCAGTTCCGGGACAGGGAGCTACGAGCAGTACTTC.

CDR3 protein: CASSWFVREETQYF. In DNA form, the CDR3 reads TGTGCCAGCAGCTGGTTCGTTAGAGAAGAGACCCAGTACTTC. The chain carries TRBV5-6 and TRBJ2-5; D gene ambiguous. This CDR3 comprises 14 residues. Trimming removed 3 bases from V and 3 bases from J, with 12 bases in between. Germline V lookup: CDR1 SGHDT, CDR2 YYEEEE.